Here is one T cell receptor beta chain with its context. Germline trimming cut 9 bases from V and 8 bases from J; bases unmatched to any gene: 3. The CDR3 sequence is 10 residues long. CDR1 and CDR2 from the germline V gene are LNHDA and SQIVND (reference sequence). The data belong to a study of CD8 T cells in Susac syndrome. Reverse transcription of roughly 0.45 to 1 ug RNA was carried out with random hexamers. The TCR beta CDR3 was amplified by immunoSEQ multiplex PCR across 54 Vbeta, 13 Jbeta. MiXCR, run by TCRdb on the immunoSEQ multiplex PCR reads, gives a single entry per CDR3 protein. The sample has about 180,000 distinct CDR3 sequences, approximately 94% seen once; the top ten hold 0.12%. From blood CD8+ and CD4+ T cells, TCR beta sequences were generated.

The sequenced sample consisted of CD4+ T cells from PBMCs. The TCR comes from a human donor with Susac syndrome. This chain joins TRBV19 and TRBJ1-2, with 7 bases that match TRBD1. The CDR3 protein is CASRGKGYTF. The CDR3 coding sequence is TGTGCCAGCAGGGGGAAGGGCTACACCTTC.